Described below is a single T cell receptor beta chain sequence and its context. Its antigen is not yet known. No qualities accompany the bases; no much larger clone lies one base away. These data originate in a study of blood T cell repertoires in COVID-19 (dated by TCRdb to about 2020). Broadly, across the study: Samples from collaborators originated in the United States, Italy and Spain and spanned both the acute and convalescent phases of COVID-19. Deeply sampled blood TCRbeta repertoires from subjects exposed to, actively infected with, or recovered from COVID-19 were included in the dataset. The material from the prospective study consisted of cDNA or gDNA derived from T cells, B-cell-depleted T cells, or PBMCs. Where available, HLA class I and class II types were obtained from metadata supplied by the sample provider rather than from assay-based typing. The repertoires were made available in a free public database intended to serve as a resource for research on the immune response to SARS-CoV-2. Samples were obtained from the ongoing ImmuneRACE study (first 160 participants) and from 1,254 subjects provided by 6 global collaborators. Sample metadata almost always included a de-identified subject ID, COVID-19 status, age in years and sex. Results the study describes overall, beyond this receptor: The amount of clinical and demographic metadata varied by source and participant and was provided uncurated.

V is cut by 4 bases and J by 3 bases, and the space between the germline ends is 13 bases. The CDR1 and CDR2 encoded by the germline V gene (reference sequence) are SEHNR and FQNEAQ. The CDR3 has 14 amino acids, counting the end cysteine and phenylalanine. Only the CDR3 part of the read is kept: 42 bases, read in frame from the first base. Participants in the prospective study were enrolled through a virtual design, were aged about 18 to 100 years, and lived in under 25 United States geographic areas. Cohort assignment in the prospective study relied on participant-reported clinical history from a screening survey and a study questionnaire. Recovered participants in ImmuneRACE Cohort 3 were defined as having two consecutive negative NP/OP PCR tests, clearance from a healthcare professional, or resolution of symptoms. Each participant in the prospective study had whole blood, serum and a nasopharyngeal or oropharyngeal swab collected by mobile phlebotomists. Over a roughly 2-month period, participants in the prospective study had the option of providing additional blood draws and questionnaires. Before DNA extraction, blood samples from the prospective study were shipped at room temperature or frozen.

TCRbeta CDR3 regions were amplified from genomic DNA using the immunoSEQ Assay, a bias-controlled multiplex PCR. The study's own analysis went as follows. Within the assay, amplification of reference gene primers was used to estimate how many nucleated cells each sample contained. To quantify the absolute abundance of each unique TCRbeta CDR3 rearrangement, sequence reads were collapsed and filtered. For each sample, productive Simpson clonality was calculated as the square root of Simpson's diversity index across productive rearrangements. TCRdb obtained this table from immuneACCESS and retained in-frame rearrangements with V and J assigned. These tables miss some clones; where compared with another copy, unresolved V genes account for less than half of the shortfall, and the remainder is unexplained. Clone size and the V and J calls come from that table; the DNA yielded D and trimming. The sample table shows roughly 250,000 clones, and around 87% are seen once. The ten largest account for 1.5% to 2% of the sample.

The chain is assembled from TRBV7-9 and TRBJ2-7, with the D gene not clear enough to name. The sample comprised PBMCs or T cells enriched from blood (not recorded which). The sequence came from a woman aged 50 to 65 who had recovered from COVID-19. The CDR3 corresponds to CASSSLPPVYEQYF. The DNA reads as follows: TGTGCCAGCAGCTCTCTCCCCCCAGTCTACGAGCAGTACTTC.